What follows are 12 T cell receptor beta chains derived from one specimen sequenced in a study of blood T cell repertoires in COVID-19 (dated by TCRdb to 2020 to 2022). The method was the immunoSEQ multiplex PCR assay. In its TCRdb copy, this immuneACCESS table keeps in-frame sequences only and misses some clones. Where compared with another copy, unresolved V genes explain less than half of these, and the others have no known cause. This sample comprises a few hundred thousand clones, around 86% of them detected only once. About 10% of the sample lies in the top ten. Sequencing was carried out using PBMCs or T cells enriched from blood (not recorded which). The receptors derive from a young woman who had recovered from COVID-19.

This clone was seen at least ten times. This sequence joins TRBV12-5 and TRBJ1-1; 9 positions match TRBD1. This CDR3 contains 16 residues. Germline loops: CDR1 LGHNT, CDR2 FRNRAP. V gave up 1 base and J gave up 1 base; unmatched junction bases: 4. CDR3 sequence (DNA): TGTGCTAGTGGTTTGGGAGGGACAGGGAAGAACACTGAAGCTTTCTTT. Translation gives CASGLGGTGKNTEAFF.

This chain uses TRBV13 with TRBJ1-5, with D perhaps TRBD1 (5 bases). The CDR3 runs to 15 residues. Germline CDR1 and CDR2: PRHDT and FYEKMQ (reference sequence). V dropped 0 bases and J dropped 0 bases, with 6 bases sitting between them. CDR3 in amino acids: CASSLGRDSNQPQHF. In nucleotides, the CDR3 is TGTGCCAGCAGCTTAGGCAGGGATAGCAATCAGCCCCAGCATTTT. The full variable domain, completed using reference TRBV13 and TRBJ1-5, is AAGVIQSPRHLIKEKRETATLKCYPIPRHDTVYWYQQGPGQDPQFLISFYEKMQSDKGSIPDRFSAQQFSDYHSELNMSSLELGDSALYFCASSLGRDSNQPQHFGDGTRLSIL.

The CDR3 is CASSIYSGASTDTQYF. The CDR3 DNA follows: TGTGCCAGCAGTATATATAGCGGGGCTAGCACAGATACGCAGTATTTT. V gene TRBV28 combines with J gene TRBJ2-3; TRBD2 matches at 8 bases. V lost 5 bases and J lost 0; bases outside the gene matches: 7. The CDR3 length is 16 residues. Germline V gene sequence: CDR1 MDHEN, CDR2 SYDVKM.

The rearrangement links TRBV10-3 to TRBJ1-5; 10 bases match TRBD1. Germline loops: CDR1 ENHRY, CDR2 SYGVKD. This CDR3 is 15 amino acids long. V lost 4 bases to trimming and J lost 4 bases; unmatched junction nucleotides: 4. DNA of the CDR3: TGTGCCATCAGTGCAGGGACAGGGGAAAATCAGCCCCAGCATTTT. Translation: CAISAGTGENQPQHF.

V and J are TRBV10-2 and TRBJ1-1; no reliable D call. V shed 8 bases and J shed 0 bases, with 7 bases lying between them. Germline CDR1 and CDR2: WSHSY and SAAADI. This CDR3 region has 12 residues. The CDR3 loop reads CASSEVNTEAFF. The CDR3, as DNA: TGCGCCAGCTCCGAGGTGAACACTGAAGCTTTCTTT.

The chain joins TRBV2 to TRBJ2-1, with 9 nucleotides matching TRBD2. Looked up from germline, CDR1 is SNHLY and CDR2 is FYNNEI. V gave up 8 bases and J gave up 2 bases; unmatched junction bases: 7. The CDR3 extends over 15 amino acids. In DNA form, the CDR3 reads TGTGCCAGCTCTGCGCGCGGGGGGGCCTACAATGAGCAGTTCTTC. It encodes CASSARGGAYNEQFF.

This clone came up once. The chain recombines TRBV5-1 with TRBJ2-5, with TRBD1 matching 8 bases. Germline assignment: CDR1 SGHRS and CDR2 YFSETQ. The J segment lost 4 bases and the V segment lost 3 bases, leaving 11 bases of the junction unmatched. The CDR3 has 16 residues. This CDR3 is CASSSTTGAGLETQYF. The CDR3 DNA sequence: TGCGCCAGCAGCTCCACGACAGGGGCAGGTTTAGAGACCCAGTACTTC.

The rearrangement links TRBV5-4 to TRBJ2-2; 14 bases match TRBD2. After removal of 1 base from V and 3 bases from J, the junction contained 11 bases not matched to a gene. This CDR3 comprises 20 residues. Germline V lookup: CDR1 SGHNT, CDR2 YYREEE (reference sequence). The DNA of the CDR3 is TGTGCCAGCAGCTTGAAGCCCGGGACTAGCGGGAGACGGGACACCGGGGAGCTGTTTTTT. The encoded protein is CASSLKPGTSGRRDTGELFF.

Concerning this clone: Within the sample, other DNA sequences also encode this same CDR3. The genes are TRBV3-1 (or the pseudogene TRBV3-2) and TRBJ2-7, with D perhaps matching TRBD1 (6 bases). The CDR3 runs to 14 residues. CDR1 and CDR2 from the germline V gene are LGHDT and YNNKEL (reference sequence). Trimming took 0 bases from V and 4 from J, leaving 10 bases between them. The CDR3, as DNA: TGTGCCAGCAGCCAAGAGGGGGCGTCGTACGAGCAGTACTTC. Its protein is CASSQEGASYEQYF.

About this clone itself: The sample contains more than one DNA sequence encoding this CDR3. The rearrangement joins TRBV7-9 to TRBJ1-1; a weak D match, TRBD1 (5 bases). There are 13 residues in the CDR3. V was pared by 5 bases and J by 1 base, with 8 bases between. The germline gives CDR1 SEHNR, CDR2 FQNEAQ (reference sequence). The CDR3 region has the DNA TGTGCCAGCAGCCTCCAGGGGAACACTGAAGCTTTCTTT. Translating it yields CASSLQGNTEAFF.

V gene TRBV27 combines with J gene TRBJ2-1, with 12 bases lining up with TRBD2. After removal of 3 bases from V and 2 bases from J, the junction contained 8 bases not matched to a gene. The CDR3 contains 18 residues. Per germline, CDR1 MNHEY and CDR2 SMNVEV (reference sequence). CDR3 amino acids: CASSFRTSGTLPYNEQFF. The CDR3 bases are TGTGCCAGCAGTTTCCGGACTAGCGGGACTCTCCCCTACAATGAGCAGTTCTTC.

The chain combines TRBV7-8 with TRBJ1-1, with a tentative D call TRBD1 (6 bases). Trimming took 1 base from V and 2 from J, leaving 23 bases between them. This CDR3 spans 19 amino acids. Per germline, CDR1 SGHVS and CDR2 FQNEAQ. The DNA for the CDR3 is TGTGCCAGCAGCTTAGGGGTTCAGGGGATTATTGGAGATAACACTGAAGCTTTCTTT. Amino acids: CASSLGVQGIIGDNTEAFF.